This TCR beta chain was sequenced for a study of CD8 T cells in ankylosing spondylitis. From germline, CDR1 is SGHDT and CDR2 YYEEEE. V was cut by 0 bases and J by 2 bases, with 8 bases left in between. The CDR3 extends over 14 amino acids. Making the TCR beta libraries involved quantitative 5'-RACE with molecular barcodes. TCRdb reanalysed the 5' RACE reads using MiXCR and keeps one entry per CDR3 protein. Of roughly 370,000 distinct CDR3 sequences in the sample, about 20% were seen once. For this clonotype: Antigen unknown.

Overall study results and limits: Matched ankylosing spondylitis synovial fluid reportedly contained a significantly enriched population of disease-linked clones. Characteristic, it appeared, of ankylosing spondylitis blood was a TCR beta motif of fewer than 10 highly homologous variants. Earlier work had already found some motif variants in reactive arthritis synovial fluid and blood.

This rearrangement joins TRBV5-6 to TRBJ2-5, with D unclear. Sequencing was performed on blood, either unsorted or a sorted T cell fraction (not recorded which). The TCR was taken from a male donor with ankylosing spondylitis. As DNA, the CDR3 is TGTGCCAGCAGCTTGGGCCCCTTTCAAGAGACCCAGTACTTC. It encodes CASSLGPFQETQYF.